These 4 T cell receptor beta chains originate from one sample sequenced in a study of CXCR3-negative and CXCR3-positive naive CD8 T cells. Findings and limits, study-wide: Comparison of naive cells showed more hydrophobic TRB CDR3s in CXCR3-positive than in CXCR3-negative naive cells.

The authors made the TRB cDNA libraries by 5' RACE using UMI labels. Each CDR3 protein gets one entry in TCRdb, which reprocessed the 5' RACE reads and gives no DNA. Listed are over 50,000 distinct CDR3 sequences; 0.8% falls within the top ten. Their antigens are not known. The specimen was naive CXCR3+ CD8+ T cells from blood. Documented subset: CD45RO-CCR7+CD27+CD95- naive CD8+ T cells expressing CXCR3 (TNR3+). The receptors originated from a human donor in good health. Some clones in this sample may be carry-over from other donors' samples.

The chain links TRBV11-2 to TRBJ2-2. Germline V gene lookup returns CDR1 SGHAT and CDR2 FQNNGV. This CDR3 has 15 residues. CDR3 residues: CASSLPDFFTGELFF. Based on the CDR3 plus reference TRBV11-2 and TRBJ2-2, the full variable domain is EAGVAQSPRYKIIEKRQSVAFWCNPISGHATLYWYQQILGQGPKLLIQFQNNGVVDDSQLPKDRFSAERLKGVDSTLKIQPAKLEDSAVYLCASSLPDFFTGELFFGEGSRLTVL.

This chain connects TRBV7-2 to TRBJ1-2. The CDR3 runs 13 residues. Germline CDR1 SGHTA, CDR2 FQGNSA. The CDR3 reads CASSLGSDPGYTF.

V is TRBV9 and J is TRBJ2-7. This CDR3 contains 14 residues. CDR1 and CDR2 from the germline V gene are SGDLS and YYNGEE. CDR3 residues: CASSGHRGSHEQYF. Supplemented by reference TRBV9 and TRBJ2-7, the full variable domain reads DSGVTQTPKHLITATGQRVTLRCSPRSGDLSVYWYQQSLDQGLQFLIQYYNGEERAKGNILERFSAQQFPDLHSELNLSSLELGDSALYFCASSGHRGSHEQYFGPGTRLTVT.

This chain joins TRBV28 and TRBJ2-7; TCRdb's D gene call, TRBD2, goes unchecked for lack of DNA. Germline CDR1 and CDR2: MDHEN and SYDVKM. The CDR3 length is 13 residues. CDR3 loop: CASSFRAGSEQYF.